The T cell receptor (beta chain) under discussion was sequenced for a study of blood T cell repertoires in COVID-19. The wider study: COVID-19 samples, acute and convalescent, were from the United States, Italy and Spain. The cDNA or gDNA used as material had been derived from T cells, B-cell-depleted T cells, or PBMCs.

V dropped 1 base and J dropped 2 bases, with 12 bases sitting between them. Germline CDR1 SGHTA, CDR2 FQGNSA. There are 16 residues in the CDR3. Per the original data handling: The assay estimated nucleated cells by amplifying reference gene primers. Using immunoSEQ multiplex PCR, the repertoire was profiled, and TCRdb retains in-frame clones only, with some absent. The V and J calls and clone size come from that table; D and trimming were worked out from the DNA. The data show 150,000 to 200,000 clones, 89% seen once. This receptor was identified in a man younger than 35 who had recovered from COVID-19. This sequence joins TRBV7-2 and TRBJ2-1; no firm D call. The sequenced material came from peripheral blood. CDR3 sequence reads: CASSLGSLITYNEQFF. The CDR3, as DNA: TGTGCCAGCAGCTTAGGTAGTCTCATAACCTACAATGAGCAGTTCTTC.